The 13 T cell receptor beta chains listed next were all sequenced from one sample in a study of blood T cell repertoires in COVID-19. Clones were read by immunoSEQ multiplex PCR, and TCRdb kept only the in-frame ones, dropping some. This sample has about 350,000 clones, with about nine tenths found just once. Sequencing was performed on PBMCs or T cells enriched from blood (not recorded which). The receptor set was obtained from a woman aged 30 to 39 who had been exposed to COVID-19.

CDR3 sequence: CASSSDRGYNEKLFF. The CDR3 nucleotides read TGTGCCAGCAGCTCCGATCGGGGGTATAATGAAAAACTGTTTTTT. This rearrangement joins TRBV27 to TRBJ1-4; D may be TRBD1 (5 bases). Germline V CDR1 and CDR2: MNHEY, SMNVEV (reference sequence). The CDR3 runs to 15 residues. V was cut by 6 bases and J by 4 bases, with 15 bases left in between. The whole variable domain, remainder taken from reference TRBV27 and TRBJ1-4, is EAQVTQNPRYLITVTGKKLTVTCSQNMNHEYMSWYRQDPGLGLRQIYYSMNVEVTDKGDVPEGYKVSRKEKRNFPLILESPSPNQTSLYFCASSSDRGYNEKLFFGSGTQLSVL.

The chain couples TRBV5-1 to TRBJ1-2, with 10 positions matching TRBD1. CDR1 is SGHRS, CDR2 YFSETQ, per germline. The CDR3 consists of 14 residues. The V gene end was trimmed by 4 bases and the J gene end by 3 bases; junction bases not matched to a gene: 3. CDR3 amino acids: CASSPGQGDYGYTF. The CDR3 DNA follows: TGCGCCAGCAGCCCTGGACAGGGGGACTATGGCTACACCTTC.

The chain couples TRBV16 to TRBJ1-5; TRBD1 is a possible D gene (6 bases). The V and J ends lost 1 base and 3 bases respectively, with 13 bases between them. This CDR3 has 16 amino acids. The germline V gene has CDR1 KGHSY and CDR2 FQNENV. The CDR3 reads CASSQLGDTDNQPQHF. The CDR3 nucleotides are TGTGCCAGCAGCCAATTGGGGGACACCGACAATCAGCCCCAGCATTTT.

The chain joins TRBV29-1 to TRBJ1-4, with TRBD1 as a possible D gene (5 bases). The CDR3 runs to 11 residues. Trimming pared 7 bases from V and 8 bases from J, leaving 11 bases between. Per germline, CDR1 SQVTM and CDR2 ANQGSEA. CDR3 protein: CSGNRGEKLFF. The CDR3, as DNA: TGCAGCGGGAACCGGGGGGAAAAACTGTTTTTT.

The CDR3: CAWSNGGSGTYEQYF. The CDR3 DNA follows: TGTGCCTGGAGTAATGGCGGGAGCGGCACCTACGAGCAGTACTTC. The chain uses TRBV30 and TRBJ2-7, with 7 bases aligning to TRBD2. Unmatched junction bases numbered 9, after V lost 2 bases and J lost 2 bases. CDR1 is GTSNPN and CDR2 is SVGIG in the germline V gene (reference sequence). The CDR3 sequence is 15 residues long.

The genes are TRBV5-8 and TRBJ2-1; TRBD1 is a possible D gene (6 bases). The CDR3 loop spans 13 amino acids. Per germline, CDR1 SGHTS and CDR2 YDEGEE. Trimming left V 1 base short and J 6 bases short, with 8 bases between. The CDR3 loop is CASSLQGGNEQFF. The CDR3 coding sequence is TGTGCCAGCAGCTTGCAAGGGGGCAATGAGCAGTTCTTC.

This sequence joins TRBV7-8 and TRBJ2-7, with 10 bases that match TRBD2. This CDR3 spans 16 amino acids. The trim removed 5 bases at V and 3 bases at J, leaving 10 bases unmatched. Germline CDR1 SGHVS, CDR2 FQNEAQ. DNA for the CDR3: TGTGCCAGCAGCACTCGTAGCGGGAGGCCACTCTACGAGCAGTACTTC. Amino acid sequence: CASSTRSGRPLYEQYF.

The chain uses TRBV28 and TRBJ2-1, with TRBD1 identical over 9 bases. CDR1 MDHEN and CDR2 SYDVKM come from the germline V gene. Trimming removed 2 bases from V and 0 bases from J; junction bases left unmatched: 5. This CDR3 comprises 17 residues. CDR3 region: CASSLTYRGRSYNEQFF. The CDR3 nucleotides are TGTGCCAGCAGTTTAACCTACAGGGGGCGCTCCTACAATGAGCAGTTCTTC.

This chain joins TRBV15 and TRBJ2-7; D perhaps matches TRBD2 (5 bases). From germline, CDR1 is LNHNV and CDR2 YYDKDF (reference sequence). The CDR3 length is 13 residues. The germline V and J ends were trimmed by 1 base and 1 base, with 5 bases remaining between them. CDR3 DNA sequence: TGTGCCACCAGCAGAGGGGAGTCCTACGAGCAGTACTTC. Residues: CATSRGESYEQYF.

The chain is built from TRBV19 and TRBJ2-5, with D unclear. Germline-derived CDR1 and CDR2 are LNHDA and SQIVND (reference sequence). Trimming cost V 5 bases and J 8 bases, with 18 bases left between them. The CDR3 contains 14 residues. The CDR3 protein is CASSALTPFPTQYF. DNA of the CDR3: TGTGCCAGTAGTGCTTTAACACCCTTCCCCACCCAGTACTTC.

The chain has TRBV7-9 and TRBJ1-2, with 7 bases aligning to TRBD1. V lost 3 bases, J lost 1 base, and 2 bases stayed unmatched. The germline CDR1 and CDR2 sequences are SEHNR and FQNEAQ (reference sequence). This CDR3 region has 14 residues. As DNA, the CDR3 is TGTGCCAGCAGCTTGGGACAGATTAACTATGGCTACACCTTC. As protein: CASSLGQINYGYTF.

This clone occurred a few times. Here the CDR3 reads CASSYSGVYTEAFF. CDR3 DNA sequence: TGTGCCAGCAGTTACTCGGGAGTATACACTGAAGCTTTCTTT. The chain uses TRBV6-5 and TRBJ1-1; unclear D gene. CDR3 size: 14 residues. CDR1 and CDR2 (germline): MNHEY, SVGAGI. Deletions cut 0 bases from V and 3 bases from J, with 8 bases between.

V and J are TRBV7-2 and TRBJ1-3, with D unclear. Looked up from germline, CDR1 is SGHTA and CDR2 is FQGNSA. V was trimmed by 6 bases and J by 4 bases, leaving 13 bases between them. This CDR3 is built from 14 residues. The CDR3 reads CASRAGTLGNTIYF. CDR3 sequence (DNA): TGTGCCAGCAGGGCTGGCACATTGGGAAACACCATATATTTT.